Below are 8 T cell receptor beta chains sequenced from a single sample in a study of regulatory T cells in long-lasting Graves disease. Arm-PCR of CDR3 regions with iRepertoire HTBI primers generated TCR beta libraries. TCRdb re-analysed the multiplex PCR reads in MiXCR, keeping a single row per CDR3 protein. The table lists roughly 500,000 distinct CDR3 sequences, approximately 15% of them singletons, with more than 8.5% in the top ten. The time point: newly diagnosed GD, antithyroid drugs for less than 3 months. PBMC RNA was the source of the TCR library. The same sample was also studied in work on T cells in Graves' hyperthyroidism and ophthalmopathy.

Sample: peripheral blood mononuclear cells (PBMCs), taken at new diagnosis, from a patient treated with antithyroid drugs. Every receptor here comes from a man younger than 40 with Graves disease.

This clonotype has a count of ten or more. The V gene is TRBV27, the J gene TRBJ2-1; D may be TRBD2 (6 bases). The V end lost 3 bases, the J end lost 1 base, and 13 bases lay between the germline ends. Germline V gene lookup returns CDR1 MNHEY and CDR2 SMNVEV (reference sequence). The CDR3 runs 16 residues. CDR3 in DNA: TGTGCCAGCAGTTTGTACGGGGGACGATCCTACAATGAGCAGTTCTTC. Amino acids: CASSLYGGRSYNEQFF.

This clonotype was detected many times. The chain has TRBV5-5 and TRBJ2-2, with D unclear. The CDR3 runs to 15 residues. V gave up 4 bases and J gave up 3 bases, with 13 bases separating them. Germline V gene data show CDR1 as SGHKS and CDR2 as YYEKEE (reference sequence). CDR3 DNA: TGTGCCAGCAGCAAGGCCCTTTGGGACACCGGGGAGCTGTTTTTT. It yields the protein CASSKALWDTGELFF.

This clonotype was detected only once. This may be a read error, as it is one base from a much larger clone. J is TRBJ1-5 and V is TRBV5-1; D might be TRBD1 (5 bases). CDR3 size: 15 residues. CDR1 is SGHRS, CDR2 YFSETQ, per germline. V gave up 0 bases and J gave up 7 bases, with 14 bases separating them. The CDR3 loop is CASSLGPGNGQPQHF. In DNA, the CDR3 is TGCGCCAGCAGCTTGGGACCAGGGAACGGACAGCCCCAGCATTTT.

The rearrangement uses TRBV11-2 and TRBJ2-1, with 12 nucleotides matching TRBD2. CDR1 and CDR2 (germline): SGHAT, FQNNGV. The length of the CDR3 is 15 residues. With 5 bases clipped from V and 10 bases from J, the junction kept 9 bases outside the gene matches. CDR3 region: CASSQKLAGGGEQFF. The CDR3 DNA reads TGTGCCAGCAGCCAAAAACTAGCGGGAGGAGGGGAGCAGTTCTTC. The full variable domain, with the rest looked up from reference TRBV11-2 and TRBJ2-1, is EAGVAQSPRYKIIEKRQSVAFWCNPISGHATLYWYQQILGQGPKLLIQFQNNGVVDDSQLPKDRFSAERLKGVDSTLKIQPAKLEDSAVYLCASSQKLAGGGEQFFGPGTRLTVL.

This clonotype was observed many times. The chain employs TRBV11-2 and TRBJ2-7; D gene ambiguous. V gave up 4 bases and J gave up 2 bases, with 15 bases separating them. CDR3 size: 15 residues. CDR1 and CDR2 (germline): SGHAT, FQNNGV. CDR3 sequence reads: CASSSDLREPYEQYF. The CDR3 DNA reads as TGTGCCAGCAGCTCGGACCTGCGTGAACCCTACGAGCAGTACTTC.

This clonotype was seen at least ten times. This chain joins TRBV19 and TRBJ2-7, with 8 bases identical to TRBD1. This CDR3 region has 14 residues. The J segment lost 2 bases and the V segment lost 3 bases, leaving 3 bases of the junction unmatched. The germline V gene has CDR1 LNHDA and CDR2 SQIVND (reference sequence). The CDR3 DNA reads TGTGCCAGTAGTATCGTGGACAGGGCCTACGAGCAGTACTTC. Protein sequence: CASSIVDRAYEQYF.

V is TRBV7-9 and J is TRBJ2-7; D is undetermined. CDR3 length: 12 amino acids. Germline V lookup: CDR1 SEHNR, CDR2 FQNEAQ (reference sequence). V gave up 5 bases and J gave up 6 bases, with 11 bases separating them. The CDR3: CASSPGPAEQYF. For the CDR3, the DNA is TGTGCCAGCAGCCCCGGGCCGGCCGAGCAGTACTTC.

This clonotype has ten or more counts. The chain links TRBV7-9 to TRBJ2-5; no firm D call. In germline, CDR1 is SEHNR, CDR2 FQNEAQ (reference sequence). Trimming removed 5 bases from V and 3 bases from J, with 10 bases in between. The CDR3 loop spans 13 amino acids. CDR3 nucleotides: TGTGCCAGCAGCCGAGGCCCGAAAGAGACCCAGTACTTC. Encoded protein: CASSRGPKETQYF.